This T cell receptor (beta chain) comes out of a study of PD-1 blockade in classical Hodgkin lymphoma. V lost 5 bases and J 4 bases, leaving 14 bases between the germline ends. This CDR3 spans 14 amino acids. Looked up from germline, CDR1 is MNHNS and CDR2 is SASEGT. The patients all showed relapse after autologous stem cell transplantation, while their brentuximab vedotin exposure varied. Remarks on this clone: Its target is not known.

Points from the study as a whole: Individuals who commenced nivolumab within less than 1 year of ASCT were excluded. Underlying causes for the observed repertoire differences were not defined, possibly disease activity or prior therapy.

The data were produced by immunoSEQ multiplex PCR, yet TCRdb's version contains in-frame clones alone and is incomplete. Here the sample spans about 150,000 clones, approximately 72% being singletons. The sequences come from peripheral blood mononuclear cells (PBMCs), collected before the second cycle of nivolumab. V is TRBV6-1 and J is TRBJ1-2; D might be TRBD1 (6 bases). This clonotype was sampled from a human donor with classical Hodgkin lymphoma. The CDR3 nucleotides are TGTGCCAGCAGTCCTAGGGGGGCGGGCTATGGCTACACCTTC. This encodes CASSPRGAGYGYTF.